The clone carrying this T cell receptor (beta chain) was observed a few times. This sample was taken from a study of early T cells in non-severe SARS-CoV-2 infection. TCRdb reprocessed the 5' RACE reads with MiXCR, giving one entry per CDR3 protein. The profile shows tens of thousands of distinct CDR3 sequences, about 9% of them singletons. The sample consisted of whole blood. This TCR derives from an adult who was a healthcare worker with PCR-confirmed SARS-CoV-2 infection or an uninfected control (not recorded which).

Here the CDR3 reads CSARRGPGDTQYF. CDR3 nucleotides: TGCAGTGCCAGGAGAGGTCCCGGAGATACGCAGTATTTT. The genes are TRBV20-1 and TRBJ2-3; D unclear. Per germline, CDR1 DFQATT and CDR2 SNEGSKA (reference sequence). The CDR3 length is 13 residues. The ends were cut back, 6 bases at V and 5 bases at J, with 15 bases in the middle.